The entry below describes one T cell receptor beta chain. The authors' processing: Estimated nucleated cell counts came from reference gene primer amplification. The assay was immunoSEQ multiplex PCR, and TCRdb's table has in-frame clones only and misses some. V and J calls and clone size are as listed in that table; D and trimming were resolved from the DNA. Of approximately 210,000 clones in the sample, around 85% were seen once. Germline values: CDR1 LNHDA, CDR2 SQIVND (reference sequence). V lost 5 bases to trimming and J lost 3 bases, with 16 bases between them. There are 15 residues in the CDR3. This sample was included in a study of blood T cell repertoires in COVID-19. Study background: Donors in the United States, Italy and Spain gave samples during acute or convalescent COVID-19. The cDNA or gDNA used as material had been derived from T cells, B-cell-depleted T cells, or PBMCs.

The source is a human donor in a cohort sampled during active COVID-19. The genes are TRBV19 and TRBJ1-1; D is uncertain. Material for sequencing was peripheral blood. Written as DNA, the CDR3 is TGTGCCAGTAGTCCGAGGGAATTAGGGTACACTGAAGCTTTCTTT. Translation gives CASSPRELGYTEAFF. The whole variable domain, filled in from reference TRBV19 and TRBJ1-1, reads DGGITQSPKYLFRKEGQNVTLSCEQNLNHDAMYWYRQDPGQGLRLIYYSQIVNDFQKGDIAEGYSVSREKKESFPLTVTSAQKNPTAFYLCASSPRELGYTEAFFGQGTRLTVV.